This T cell receptor beta chain was captured in a study of T-cell memory formation after mild COVID-19. Trimming pared 7 bases from V and 0 bases from J, leaving 13 bases between. The CDR3 runs 15 residues. Looked up from germline, CDR1 is SQVTM and CDR2 is ANQGSEA. General study findings and limits: Some responding clones appeared in pre-infection memory, suggesting cross-reactive memory joined. Clones contracting over day 15 to 85 were CD4/CD8 balanced, with later expanders leaning CD4+.

TCRdb passed the 5' RACE reads through MiXCR, listing each CDR3 protein once. The table includes 500,000 to 550,000 distinct CDR3 sequences, around 20% detected once. This clonotype has more than one count but fewer than ten. No antigen is known for it. The receptor was derived from an adult woman who had mild COVID-19 (a few samples of this study predate the infection). Cell type and time point are not known. This chain connects TRBV29-1 to TRBJ2-6, with a weak D call TRBD1 (6 bases). The sequenced material came from PBMCs or a T cell subset sorted from them (not recorded which). CDR3: CSAVQGYSGANVLTF. In DNA, the CDR3 is TGCAGCGCCGTACAGGGTTACTCTGGGGCCAACGTCCTGACTTTC.